Listed here are 20 T cell receptor beta chains from one sample, sequenced in a study of tumor-infiltrating lymphocytes in primary liver carcinoma. Using a constant-region primer together with ProtoScript II reverse transcriptase, TCR beta cDNA was made from around 500 ng of total RNA. Employing slightly modified ARM-PCR, three nested multiplex PCR rounds were run, and these gave rise to the TCR beta libraries. Amplification in the first two PCR rounds was performed using TRBV1-TRBV30 forward primers and a C-beta reverse primer for 9 to 11 cycles each. Via MiXCR, TCRdb re-called the multiplex PCR reads, giving one row per CDR3 protein. This table holds fewer than 40,000 distinct CDR3 sequences, less than 75% found once. Co-extracting RNA and DNA was done with roughly 17-33 mg of unsorted bulk tissue as input. The sequenced sample consisted of liver tumor tissue from sampling region 3. The subset: tumor region T3, left-lateral pole. The receptors were sampled from a woman under 40 with primary liver carcinoma and hepatitis B virus infection.

Remarks on this clonotype: Without the conserved terminal phenylalanine or tryptophan, this CDR3 likely stems from a read error. The CDR3 sequence is CACSLLVTEGKSQHI. The DNA of the CDR3 is TGTGCCTGCAGTTTACTTGTAACAGAGGGCAAGTCCCAGCATATT. This chain uses TRBV7-8 with TRBJ1-5; D unclear. The germline CDR1 and CDR2 sequences are SGHVS and FQNEAQ. The CDR3 covers 15 residues.

This clonotype was seen at least ten times. V usage is TRBV28 and J usage is TRBJ2-7; TRBD1 agrees at 8 bases. V trimming: 7 bases; J trimming: 4 bases; junction bases outside the gene matches: 9. The germline CDR1 and CDR2 sequences are MDHEN and SYDVKM. The length of the CDR3 is 14 residues. This CDR3 is CASTVQGAGYEQYF. The CDR3 region has the DNA TGTGCCAGCACGGTGCAGGGGGCGGGGTACGAGCAGTACTTC.

This rearrangement joins TRBV11-2 to TRBJ2-7; TRBD2 aligns across 8 bases. V gave up 1 base and J gave up 6 bases; unmatched junction bases: 5. CDR1 is SGHAT, CDR2 FQNNGV, per germline. The CDR3 extends over 14 amino acids. The CDR3 here is CASSLVGGLVEQYF. The CDR3 DNA reads TGTGCCAGCAGCTTAGTGGGGGGACTAGTCGAGCAGTACTTC. Full variable domain (remainder filled in from reference TRBV11-2 and TRBJ2-7): EAGVAQSPRYKIIEKRQSVAFWCNPISGHATLYWYQQILGQGPKLLIQFQNNGVVDDSQLPKDRFSAERLKGVDSTLKIQPAKLEDSAVYLCASSLVGGLVEQYFGPGTRLTVT.

At least ten counts were recorded for this clonotype. The chain links TRBV11-1 to TRBJ2-3, with TRBD2 matching over 11 bases. V lost 3 bases and J lost 3; bases outside the gene matches: 14. Looked up from germline, CDR1 is SGHAT and CDR2 is FQDESV (reference sequence). This CDR3 spans 19 amino acids. DNA for the CDR3: TGTGCCAGCAGCTTGAGGGTCCCTACTAGCGGGAGAGCGACAGATACGCAGTATTTT. The encoded protein is CASSLRVPTSGRATDTQYF.

With respect to this clonotype: A much larger clonotype is one base distant, so this may be a read error. The chain has TRBV6-1 and TRBJ2-2, with D possibly being TRBD1 or TRBD2 (5 bases each). The CDR3 spans 14 residues. Looked up from germline, CDR1 is MNHNS and CDR2 is SASEGT. CDR3 in DNA: TGTGCCAGCAGACGGGACCGAAACACCGGGGTGCTGTTTTTT. This sequence encodes CASRRDRNTGVLFF.

This clonotype is categorized as medium-sized. The V and J genes are TRBV4-2 and TRBJ1-1; D might be TRBD1 (5 bases). There are 16 residues in the CDR3. V was shortened by 4 bases and J by 1 base, with 16 bases between the two germline ends. The germline V gene has CDR1 LGHNA and CDR2 YNFKEQ. CDR3 region: CASSPVEGRGNTEAFF. The CDR3 DNA is TGTGCCAGCAGCCCCGTCGAGGGGAGAGGGAACACTGAAGCTTTCTTT.

With respect to this clonotype: One junction end disagrees with the germline gene, perhaps due to a read error. This rearrangement joins TRBV11-1 to TRBJ2-2; D is perhaps TRBD2 (6 bases). The CDR3 loop spans 16 amino acids. CDR1 and CDR2 from the germline V gene are SGHAT and FQDESV (reference sequence). CDR3 region: CASSLVGGTNIGELFF. In DNA form, the CDR3 reads TGTGCCAGCAGCTTGGTGGGGGGTACGAACATCGGGGAGCTGTTTTTC. The whole variable domain, filled in from reference TRBV11-1 and TRBJ2-2, reads EAEVAQSPRYKITEKSQAVAFWCDPISGHATLYWYRQILGQGPELLVQFQDESVVDDSQLPKDRFSAERLKGVDSTLKIQPAELGDSAMYLCASSLVGGTNIGELFFGEGSRLTVL.

On this clonotype: This may arise from a read error, as a much more abundant clone is one base away. The chain is built from TRBV5-5 and TRBJ2-5, with D perhaps TRBD2 (5 bases). The germline CDR1 and CDR2 sequences are SGHKS and YYEKEE (reference sequence). The CDR3 has 15 amino acids. The CDR3 reads CANSFGLMNQGTQYF. Written as DNA, the CDR3 is TGTGCCAACAGCTTTGGACTCATGAACCAAGGGACCCAGTACTTC.

This clonotype appeared a few times. Germline is not matched at one junction end, which may reflect a read error. The chain has TRBV5-1 and TRBJ2-5; the D gene is possibly TRBD1 (5 bases). The CDR3 runs to 15 residues. Germline values: CDR1 SGHRS, CDR2 YFSETQ. Here the CDR3 DNA reads TGCGCCAGTAGCTCAGACAGAATTGGACAAGAGACCCAGTACTTC. Its protein product is CASSSDRIGQETQYF.

A few counts support this clonotype. This sequence may be a read error, since a much larger clone differs from it by one base. This chain uses TRBV7-9 with TRBJ2-3; TRBD2 agrees at 13 bases. CDR3 size: 17 residues. Trimming at V came to 3 bases and at J to 3 bases, leaving 6 bases not matched to a gene. Germline values: CDR1 SEHNR, CDR2 FQNEAQ (reference sequence). The CDR3, as DNA: TGTGCCAGCAGCTTGGGGACTAGCGGGACTAGAACAGATACGCAGTATTTT. Residues: CASSLGTSGTRTDTQYF.

Details on this clonotype: A much larger clone is a single base away; this may be a read error. This chain joins TRBV11-2 and TRBJ2-7, with 8 bases identical to TRBD1. The CDR3 is 13 amino acids. CDR1 is SGHAT and CDR2 is FQNNGV in the germline V gene. The J segment lost 6 bases and the V segment lost 5 bases, leaving 6 bases of the junction unmatched. The CDR3 region is CASSPGGDFEQYF. CDR3 bases: TGTGCCAGCAGCCCAGGGGGCGACTTCGAGCAGTACTTC.

This clonotype has at least ten counts. The chain is built from TRBV10-3 and TRBJ2-3; D possibly corresponds to TRBD2 (6 bases). Germline CDR1 is ENHRY and CDR2 is SYGVKD. CDR3 size: 19 residues. V was trimmed by 6 bases and J by 0 bases, leaving 25 bases between them. Here the CDR3 reads CAISSPNGLPGTSTDTQYF. The CDR3 DNA follows: TGTGCCATCAGCTCTCCTAACGGACTACCTGGGACTAGCACAGATACGCAGTATTTT.

The chain combines TRBV11-3 with TRBJ2-5, with D tentatively TRBD2 (6 bases). V was cut by 7 bases and J by 7 bases, with 22 bases left in between. This CDR3 has 15 residues. Germline V CDR1 and CDR2: SGHNT, YENEEA. CDR3: CASNPRTTRDGTQYF. The CDR3 coding sequence is TGTGCCAGCAACCCCAGGACTACCCGAGATGGGACCCAGTACTTC.

As to this clonotype: The germline gene is not matched at one end of the junction; a read error may be the cause. The V call is TRBV6-5, the J call TRBJ2-5; tentative D call: TRBD1 (5 bases). The germline CDR1 and CDR2 sequences are MNHEY and SVGAGI. The CDR3 loop spans 13 amino acids. The CDR3 loop reads CASRTDMGLTQYF. The DNA for the CDR3 is TGCGCCAGCCGTACCGACATGGGGCTGACCCAGTACTTC.

This clonotype was seen more than once but under ten times. A junction boundary mismatches the germline segment, possibly from a read error. This chain uses TRBV12-3 or TRBV12-4 with TRBJ2-3; D possibly corresponds to TRBD2 (5 bases). The CDR3 totals 12 residues. The CDR3 here is CASRIPPGETAF. Written as DNA, the CDR3 is TGTGCCAGCAGAATACCCCCCGGGGAGACGGCGTTT.

This chain links TRBV11-2 with TRBJ1-4; perhaps TRBD1 as D (5 bases). Trimming took off 8 bases at V and 10 bases at J, with 11 bases between the two ends. Germline CDR1 reads SGHAT; CDR2 reads FQNNGV. The CDR3 sequence is 11 residues long. This CDR3 is CASPWGGKLFF. The CDR3 DNA follows: TGTGCCAGCCCCTGGGGGGGAAAACTGTTTTTT. The variable domain in full, with the rest retrieved from reference TRBV11-2 and TRBJ1-4, is EAGVAQSPRYKIIEKRQSVAFWCNPISGHATLYWYQQILGQGPKLLIQFQNNGVVDDSQLPKDRFSAERLKGVDSTLKIQPAKLEDSAVYLCASPWGGKLFFGSGTQLSVL.

Points on this clonotype: The junction departs from germline at one end; a sequencing error may be responsible. J is TRBJ2-7 and V is TRBV28, with 9 bases that match TRBD2. CDR3 length: 16 amino acids. From germline, CDR1 is MDHEN and CDR2 SYDVKM. CDR3 loop: CAISPLWLAGINEQYF. CDR3 DNA: TGTGCCATCAGTCCGCTTTGGCTAGCGGGAATCAACGAGCAGTACTTC.

There are a few counts of this clonotype. At one boundary the junction diverges from the germline segment, which might be a read error. V gene TRBV11-1 combines with J gene TRBJ2-3, with 7 positions matching TRBD2. CDR1 is SGHAT and CDR2 is FQDESV in the germline V gene (reference sequence). CDR3 length: 14 amino acids. This CDR3 is CDSSLRQRAGESHF. The CDR3 DNA reads as TGTGACAGCAGCTTAAGGCAACGTGCGGGGGAGTCTCACTTT.

About this clonotype itself: One end of the junction varies from germline; a read error may be responsible. This rearrangement joins TRBV6-5 to TRBJ2-2, with TRBD1 matching over 7 bases. Germline assignment: CDR1 MNHEY and CDR2 SVGAGI. This CDR3 contains 15 residues. The CDR3 spells CTSSLRTGFTGDLFF. CDR3 DNA: TGTACCAGCAGTCTGCGGACAGGTTTCACCGGGGACCTGTTTTTT.

To note about this clonotype: One junction end does not reproduce the germline sequence, and a read error may be involved. CDR3 amino acids: CVSSLDGNRNEHFF. In DNA, the CDR3 is TGTGTCAGCAGCTTAGATGGGAACCGCAATGAGCACTTCTTC. This chain uses TRBV11-2 with TRBJ2-1, with D hard to call. This CDR3 has 14 residues. The germline gives CDR1 SGHAT, CDR2 FQNNGV.